The entry below gives a single TCR beta chain sequence along with its context. Antigen: not known. One end of the junction is discordant with germline, which a read error may explain. These data come from a study of yellow fever vaccine responses in identical twins. Study results and limitations: After vaccination, twins' T cell response reportedly seemed partly convergent, partly personalized.

Germline CDR1 is SQVTM and CDR2 is ANQGSEA. The CDR3 is 12 amino acids. Via MiXCR, TCRdb re-called the RT-PCR reads, giving one row per CDR3 protein. The sample yields about 20,000 distinct CDR3 sequences, over 65% seen once. The V call is TRBV29-1, the J call TRBJ2-1; D is unresolved. The material sequenced was T cells from blood (PBMCs), unsorted or a sorted subset (not recorded which), taken before or after yellow fever vaccination (not recorded which). The clonotype comes from a woman aged 18-30 years who received the yellow fever vaccine. The CDR3 here is CTIPTGPNEQFF. The CDR3 DNA reads as TGTACCATACCCACCGGTCCCAATGAGCAGTTCTTC.